This T cell receptor beta chain comes out of a study of T-cell memory formation after mild COVID-19. Study results and limitations: Contracting clones from day 15 to 85 showed balanced CD4/CD8; later expanders favored CD4+.

Regarding this clonotype: The antigen is undetermined.

CDR1 is MNHEY and CDR2 is SVGAGI in the germline V gene. This CDR3 has 15 residues. Trimming took off 2 bases at V and 5 bases at J, with 15 bases between the two ends. TCRdb independently ran MiXCR on the 5' RACE reads; one entry per CDR3 protein. The sample has about 600,000 distinct CDR3 sequences; less than 25% are singletons. The material sequenced was PBMCs or a T cell subset sorted from them (not recorded which). This chain connects TRBV6-5 to TRBJ2-5, with D possibly matching TRBD2 (6 bases). This clonotype was sampled from an adult woman who had mild COVID-19 (a few samples of this study predate the infection). Cell type and time point are not known. DNA of the CDR3: TGTGCCAGCAGTTACCCCTTCGGGGGTGCGGAGACCCAGTACTTC. Protein product: CASSYPFGGAETQYF.